The clone carrying this T cell receptor beta chain was counted only a few times. Its antigen is undetermined. The data were obtained in a study of shared clonotypes between healthy human individuals. Study conclusions and caveats: Sharing of clonotypes among donors was expected to vary with sequencing depth.

Deep level was the assay's run setting. The assay was immunoSEQ multiplex PCR, and TCRdb's table has in-frame clones only and misses some. The repertoire includes fewer than 650,000 clones, less than 80% of them detected once, and 10% to 15% sits in the top ten. Recent acute infections and vaccinations were absent in the healthy HIV-negative adult donors. V shed 0 bases and J shed 5 bases, with 21 bases lying between them. The length of the CDR3 is 18 residues. In germline, CDR1 is SGHRS, CDR2 YFSETQ. This TCR derives from a woman aged 40 to 49 in good health. Some clones in this sample may be carry-over from other donors' samples. V is TRBV5-1 and J is TRBJ2-1; D might be TRBD2 (6 bases). The sequenced material came from PBMCs. The CDR3 sequence: CASSLVRDSLVNHNEQFF. CDR3 nucleotide sequence: TGCGCCAGCAGCTTGGTGCGGGACTCACTAGTTAACCACAATGAGCAGTTCTTC.